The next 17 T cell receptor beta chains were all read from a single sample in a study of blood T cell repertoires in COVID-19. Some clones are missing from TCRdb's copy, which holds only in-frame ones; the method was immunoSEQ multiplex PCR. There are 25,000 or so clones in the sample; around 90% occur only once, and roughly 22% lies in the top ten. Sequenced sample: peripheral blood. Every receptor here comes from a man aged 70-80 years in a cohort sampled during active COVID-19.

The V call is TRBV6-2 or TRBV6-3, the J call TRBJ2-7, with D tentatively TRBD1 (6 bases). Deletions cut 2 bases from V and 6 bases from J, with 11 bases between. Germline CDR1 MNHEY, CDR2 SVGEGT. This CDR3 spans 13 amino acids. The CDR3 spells CASSYATGFEQYF. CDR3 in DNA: TGTGCCAGCAGTTACGCCACAGGGTTCGAGCAGTACTTC.

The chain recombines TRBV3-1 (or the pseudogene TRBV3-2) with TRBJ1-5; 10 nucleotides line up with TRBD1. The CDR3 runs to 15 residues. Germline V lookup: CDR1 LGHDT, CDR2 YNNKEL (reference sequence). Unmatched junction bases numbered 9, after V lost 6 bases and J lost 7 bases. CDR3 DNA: TGTGCCAGCAGGGGGACAGGGGTCAGGCGGCAGCCCCAGCATTTT. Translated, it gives CASRGTGVRRQPQHF.

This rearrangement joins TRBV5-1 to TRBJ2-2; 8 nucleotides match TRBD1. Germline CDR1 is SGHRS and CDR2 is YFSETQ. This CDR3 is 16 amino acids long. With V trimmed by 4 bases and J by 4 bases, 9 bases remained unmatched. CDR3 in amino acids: CASSPRQGASTGELFF. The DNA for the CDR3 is TGCGCCAGCAGCCCTCGCCAGGGGGCGTCCACCGGGGAGCTGTTTTTT.

The CDR3: CASSVAPGVSANEKLFF. CDR3 coding DNA: TGTGCCAGCAGCGTAGCGCCCGGGGTTAGTGCTAATGAAAAACTGTTTTTT. The chain uses TRBV9 and TRBJ1-4; D remains unclear. V lost 0 bases, J lost 3 bases, and 15 bases lay in between. Germline V gene data show CDR1 as SGDLS and CDR2 as YYNGEE. CDR3 length: 17 amino acids.

CDR3 DNA sequence: TGTGCCAGCAGTTTAACCGGGTTAGCCTACGAGCAGTACTTC. Amino acids: CASSLTGLAYEQYF. The chain couples TRBV27 to TRBJ2-7; D is uncertain. Germline loops: CDR1 MNHEY, CDR2 SMNVEV (reference sequence). The V gene lost 2 bases and the J gene lost 2 bases, with 10 bases spanning the gap. This CDR3 region has 14 residues.

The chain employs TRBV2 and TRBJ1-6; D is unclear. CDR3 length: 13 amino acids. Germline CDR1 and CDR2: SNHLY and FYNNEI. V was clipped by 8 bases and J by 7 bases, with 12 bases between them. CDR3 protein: CASGGALNSPLHF. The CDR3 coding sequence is TGTGCCAGCGGCGGAGCCTTGAATTCACCCCTCCACTTT.

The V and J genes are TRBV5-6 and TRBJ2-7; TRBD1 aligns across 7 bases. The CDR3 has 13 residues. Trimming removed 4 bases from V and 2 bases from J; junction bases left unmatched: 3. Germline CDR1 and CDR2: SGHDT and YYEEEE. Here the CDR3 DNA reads TGTGCCAGCAGCAAAAGGGGGCCCTACGAGCAGTACTTC. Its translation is CASSKRGPYEQYF. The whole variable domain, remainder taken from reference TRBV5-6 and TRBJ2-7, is DAGVTQSPTHLIKTRGQQVTLRCSPKSGHDTVSWYQQALGQGPQFIFQYYEEEERQRGNFPDRFSGHQFPNYSSELNVNALLLGDSALYLCASSKRGPYEQYFGPGTRLTVT.

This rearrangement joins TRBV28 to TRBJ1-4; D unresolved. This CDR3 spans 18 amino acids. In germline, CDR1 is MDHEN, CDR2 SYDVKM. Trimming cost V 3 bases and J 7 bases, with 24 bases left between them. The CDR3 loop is CASSFFPARLVLAEKLFF. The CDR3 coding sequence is TGTGCCAGCAGTTTTTTCCCCGCTCGCCTTGTCTTGGCTGAAAAACTGTTTTTT.

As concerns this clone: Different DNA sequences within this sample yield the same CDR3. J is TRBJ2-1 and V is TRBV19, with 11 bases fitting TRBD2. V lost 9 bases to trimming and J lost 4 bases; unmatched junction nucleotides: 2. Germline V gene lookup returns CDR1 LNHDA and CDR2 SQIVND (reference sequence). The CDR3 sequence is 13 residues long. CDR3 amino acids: CASRLAGYNEQFF. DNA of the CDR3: TGTGCCAGCAGACTAGCGGGATACAATGAGCAGTTCTTC.

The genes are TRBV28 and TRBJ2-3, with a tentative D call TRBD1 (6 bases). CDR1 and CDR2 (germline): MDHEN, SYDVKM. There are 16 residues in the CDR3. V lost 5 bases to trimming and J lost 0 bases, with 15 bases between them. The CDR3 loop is CASSLDRTPSTDTQYF. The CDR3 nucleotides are TGTGCCAGCAGTCTCGACAGGACCCCTAGCACAGATACGCAGTATTTT.

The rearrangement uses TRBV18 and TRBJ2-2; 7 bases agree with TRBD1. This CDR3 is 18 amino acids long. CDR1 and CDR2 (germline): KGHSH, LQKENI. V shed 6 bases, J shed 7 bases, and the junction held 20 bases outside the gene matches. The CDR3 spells CASSLTASAAGGLGELFF. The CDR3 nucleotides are TGTGCCAGCTCGCTCACCGCCTCGGCCGCAGGGGGTCTCGGGGAGCTGTTTTTT.

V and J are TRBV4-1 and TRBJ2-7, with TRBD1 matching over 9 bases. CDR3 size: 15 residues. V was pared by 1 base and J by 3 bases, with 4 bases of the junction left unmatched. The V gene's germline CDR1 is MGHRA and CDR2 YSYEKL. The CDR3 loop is CASSQALTGGYEQYF. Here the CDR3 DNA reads TGCGCCAGCAGCCAAGCTCTGACAGGGGGCTACGAGCAGTACTTC.

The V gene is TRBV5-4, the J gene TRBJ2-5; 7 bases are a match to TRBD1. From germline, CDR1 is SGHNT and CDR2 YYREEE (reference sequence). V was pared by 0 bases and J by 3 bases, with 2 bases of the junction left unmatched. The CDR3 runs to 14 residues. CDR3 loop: CASSLVGQKETQYF. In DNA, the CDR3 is TGTGCCAGCAGCTTGGTGGGACAGAAAGAGACCCAGTACTTC.

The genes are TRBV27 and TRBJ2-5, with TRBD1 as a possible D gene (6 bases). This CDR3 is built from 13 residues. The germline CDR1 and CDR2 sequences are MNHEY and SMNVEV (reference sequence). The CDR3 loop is CTNKRGYQETQYF. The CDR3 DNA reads TGTACCAATAAAAGGGGGTACCAAGAGACCCAGTACTTC.

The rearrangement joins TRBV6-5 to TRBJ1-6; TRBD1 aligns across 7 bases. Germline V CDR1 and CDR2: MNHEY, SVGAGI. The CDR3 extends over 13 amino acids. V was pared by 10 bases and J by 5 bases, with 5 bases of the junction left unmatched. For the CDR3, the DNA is TGTGCCACCGCGGGACAGAATAATTCACCCCTCCACTTT. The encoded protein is CATAGQNNSPLHF.

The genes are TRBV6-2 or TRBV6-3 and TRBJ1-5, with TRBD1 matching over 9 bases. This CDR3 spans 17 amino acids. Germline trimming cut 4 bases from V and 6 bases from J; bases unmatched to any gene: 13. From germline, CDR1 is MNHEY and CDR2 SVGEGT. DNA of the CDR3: TGTGCCAGCAGTTGGGAAAGTGGGGGGACAGGGACTCAGCCCCAGCATTTT. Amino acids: CASSWESGGTGTQPQHF.

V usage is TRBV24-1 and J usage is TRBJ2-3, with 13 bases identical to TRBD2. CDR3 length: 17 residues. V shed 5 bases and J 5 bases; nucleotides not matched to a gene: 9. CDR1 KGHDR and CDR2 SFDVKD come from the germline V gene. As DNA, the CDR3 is TGTGCCACCAGTGTCGGGGGGCGACTAGCGGGAGGAGATACGCAGTATTTT. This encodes CATSVGGRLAGGDTQYF.